A single sample gave rise to the 26 T cell receptor beta chains below, sequenced in a study of T-cell memory formation after mild COVID-19. TCRdb re-analysed the 5' RACE reads in MiXCR, keeping a single row per CDR3 protein. The data show more than 350,000 distinct CDR3 sequences, under 25% seen once. The sample consisted of PBMCs or a T cell subset sorted from them (not recorded which). The source of these receptors is an adult woman who had mild COVID-19 (a few samples of this study predate the infection). Cell type and time point are not known.

The chain combines TRBV20-1 with TRBJ2-7, with 8 bases that match TRBD2. Trimming at V came to 3 bases and at J to 6 bases, leaving 16 bases not matched to a gene. Germline lookup yields CDR1 DFQATT and CDR2 SNEGSKA (reference sequence). This CDR3 spans 16 amino acids. For the CDR3, the DNA is TGCAGTGCTAGGGGAGGAGCGGGAGTCCTCCAGGGCGAGCAGTACTTC. Encoded protein: CSARGGAGVLQGEQYF.

CDR3 nucleotides: TGTGCCAGCAGCCCACAGATAGATACGCAGTATTTT. This sequence encodes CASSPQIDTQYF. The chain couples TRBV7-2 to TRBJ2-3; unclear D gene. Looked up from germline, CDR1 is SGHTA and CDR2 is FQGNSA. Deletions cut 5 bases from V and 5 bases from J, with 8 bases between. This CDR3 has 12 amino acids.

This clonotype has only a few counts. V is TRBV18 and J is TRBJ2-5; D remains ambiguous. V was shortened by 2 bases and J by 5 bases, with 9 bases between the two germline ends. The germline CDR1 and CDR2 sequences are KGHSH and LQKENI. This CDR3 has 13 residues. CDR3 coding DNA: TGTGCCAGCTCACCAATGGGGTACGAGACCCAGTACTTC. Encoded protein: CASSPMGYETQYF.

A few counts support this clonotype. The chain has TRBV12-3 or TRBV12-4 and TRBJ2-2, with D tentatively TRBD1 (6 bases). The CDR3 has 18 residues. Between the trimmed V and J ends, which lost 7 bases and 7 bases, there was a span of 28 bases. Here the CDR3 reads CASTSFSPIDGQSGELFF. The DNA for the CDR3 is TGTGCCAGCACCTCTTTTTCCCCCATAGACGGACAGAGCGGGGAGCTGTTTTTT.

In its sample, this clonotype was seen a few times. This chain uses TRBV7-9 with TRBJ2-3; tentatively, D is TRBD2 (5 bases). V shed 5 bases and J shed 1 base, with 19 bases lying between them. Looked up from germline, CDR1 is SEHNR and CDR2 is FQNEAQ (reference sequence). The CDR3 consists of 17 residues. Here the CDR3 reads CASSLPGGFGGTDTQYF. CDR3 bases: TGTGCCAGCAGCCTGCCTGGTGGTTTCGGGGGCACAGATACGCAGTATTTT.

This clonotype turned up a few times. V usage is TRBV11-3 and J usage is TRBJ2-3, with 11 positions matching TRBD1. Germline CDR1 SGHNT, CDR2 YENEEA. With 3 bases clipped from V and 5 bases from J, the junction kept 4 bases outside the gene matches. The CDR3 covers 15 residues. For the CDR3, the DNA is TGTGCCAGCAGCTTGGACAGGGGGCTTGTAGATACGCAGTATTTT. It yields the protein CASSLDRGLVDTQYF.

The genes are TRBV7-6 and TRBJ2-6; D may be TRBD1 (7 bases). The CDR3 runs 18 residues. Germline loops: CDR1 SGHVS, CDR2 FNYEAQ. The germline V and J ends were trimmed by 5 bases and 2 bases, with 19 bases remaining between them. The CDR3: CASSPYQGGRAGANVLTF. The CDR3 nucleotides read TGTGCCAGCAGCCCCTACCAGGGGGGAAGGGCTGGGGCCAACGTCCTGACTTTC.

The V call is TRBV21-1, the J call TRBJ2-7; TRBD1 is the table's D call and was not checked against the DNA. TRBV21-1 is flagged as a pseudogene. CDR3 length: 12 residues. In nucleotides, the CDR3 is TGTGCCAGTTTAACCGGGACAGCAGAGCAGTACTTC. Translating gives CASLTGTAEQYF.

The chain joins TRBV7-8 to TRBJ1-2; TRBD1 matches at 10 bases. The germline V gene has CDR1 SGHVS and CDR2 FQNEAQ. The V gene end was trimmed by 5 bases and the J gene end by 3 bases; junction bases not matched to a gene: 12. The CDR3 spans 17 residues. The CDR3 here is CASSVRTRDRGDYGYTF. CDR3 bases: TGTGCCAGCAGCGTACGAACCCGGGACAGGGGAGACTATGGCTACACCTTC.

CDR3 bases: TGTGCCAGCAGGCCCGGCGACAATGTGGTCGGCATTCAGTACTTC. This sequence encodes CASRPGDNVVGIQYF. The V and J genes are TRBV2 and TRBJ2-4; D remains ambiguous. Germline V gene lookup returns CDR1 SNHLY and CDR2 FYNNEI. The CDR3 extends over 15 amino acids. Trimming cost V 6 bases and J 9 bases, with 21 bases left between them.

This clonotype has only a few counts. DNA for the CDR3: TGTGCCAGCAGCCAAGCCGGGCACTACGAGCAGTACTTC. Its translation is CASSQAGHYEQYF. This chain links TRBV14 with TRBJ2-7; no definite D call. This CDR3 comprises 13 residues. The germline gives CDR1 SGHDN, CDR2 FVKESK. Trimming took 1 base from V and 3 from J, leaving 7 bases between them.

This clonotype was observed at least ten times. This CDR3 reads CASSPTGQAYGYTF. As DNA, the CDR3 is TGTGCCAGCAGTCCGACAGGTCAAGCCTATGGCTACACCTTC. This sequence joins TRBV6-6 and TRBJ1-2; maybe TRBD1 (6 bases). Germline CDR1 and CDR2: MNHNY and SVGAGI (reference sequence). CDR3 length: 14 residues. V dropped 5 bases and J dropped 4 bases, with 14 bases sitting between them.

This clonotype has just a few counts. V is TRBV5-1 and J is TRBJ1-1; 9 bases are shared with TRBD1. J lost 4 bases, V lost 4 bases, and 8 bases had no gene match. From germline, CDR1 is SGHRS and CDR2 YFSETQ. The CDR3 consists of 15 residues. This chain's CDR3 is CASSIWGQGPTEAFF. The CDR3 nucleotides read TGCGCCAGCAGCATCTGGGGACAGGGCCCCACTGAAGCTTTCTTT.

This clonotype turned up a few times. This chain connects TRBV4-3 to TRBJ2-7; no clear D gene. This CDR3 is 18 amino acids long. V shed 0 bases and J shed 0 bases, with 18 bases lying between them. Germline CDR1 reads LGHNA; CDR2 reads YSLEER. The CDR3 here is CASSQDLLGSTTSYEQYF. The CDR3 nucleotides are TGCGCCAGCAGCCAAGATTTATTAGGTAGCACAACCTCCTACGAGCAGTACTTC.

The CDR3 sequence: CAISEYSGSYEQYF. CDR3 nucleotides: TGTGCCATCAGTGAGTACAGCGGGAGCTACGAGCAGTACTTC. The chain couples TRBV10-3 to TRBJ2-7; 8 nucleotides agree with TRBD2. V shed 1 base, J shed 3 bases, and the junction held 2 bases outside the gene matches. Germline loops: CDR1 ENHRY, CDR2 SYGVKD. The CDR3 sequence is 14 residues long.

This clonotype was counted between two and nine times. The chain links TRBV24-1 to TRBJ1-2; D may be TRBD1 (6 bases). V lost 5 bases and J 12 bases, leaving 18 bases between the germline ends. CDR3 length: 13 amino acids. Germline V lookup: CDR1 KGHDR, CDR2 SFDVKD. This CDR3 is CATSAGAQGAHTF. Written as DNA, the CDR3 is TGTGCCACCAGTGCGGGGGCGCAGGGTGCCCACACCTTC.

This clonotype was seen a handful of times. The chain has TRBV6-5 and TRBJ1-2, with D maybe TRBD1 (6 bases). There are 13 residues in the CDR3. The V end was cut by 6 bases, the J end by 7 bases, with 15 bases between. Germline assignment: CDR1 MNHEY and CDR2 SVGAGI. CDR3: CASSTQGYGGYTF. The CDR3 DNA sequence: TGTGCCAGCAGCACTCAGGGGTATGGTGGCTACACCTTC.

The table lists this clonotype with a few counts. V gene TRBV4-3 combines with J gene TRBJ2-3, with 9 bases lining up with TRBD2. The CDR3 spans 17 residues. V lost 0 bases to trimming and J lost 4 bases; unmatched junction nucleotides: 8. The germline V gene encodes CDR1 LGHNA and CDR2 YSLEER. The DNA of the CDR3 is TGCGCCAGCAGCCAAGACGCTAGCGGGACATCCCCAGATACGCAGTATTTT. It translates to CASSQDASGTSPDTQYF.

The chain employs TRBV11-1 and TRBJ2-1; TRBD2 agrees at 10 bases. The CDR3 length is 17 residues. Germline V lookup: CDR1 SGHAT, CDR2 FQDESV (reference sequence). Trimming took 0 bases from V and 10 from J; bases not matched to a gene: 12. Here the CDR3 reads CASSLAETSGSYGEQFF. CDR3 DNA: TGTGCCAGCAGCTTAGCGGAGACTAGCGGGTCTTACGGGGAGCAGTTCTTC. The full variable domain, in which reference TRBV11-1 and TRBJ2-1 provide the parts outside the CDR3, is EAEVAQSPRYKITEKSQAVAFWCDPISGHATLYWYRQILGQGPELLVQFQDESVVDDSQLPKDRFSAERLKGVDSTLKIQPAELGDSAMYLCASSLAETSGSYGEQFFGPGTRLTVL.

The chain links TRBV6-5 to TRBJ1-2; 7 nucleotides match TRBD1. This CDR3 is built from 11 residues. Germline V lookup: CDR1 MNHEY, CDR2 SVGAGI. J gave up 13 bases and V 6 bases, and 8 bases lay outside the gene matches. CDR3 in amino acids: CASSLGGQFTF. In nucleotides, the CDR3 is TGTGCCAGCAGCCTGGGGGGACAGTTCACCTTC.

V is TRBV9 and J is TRBJ2-7, with D tentatively TRBD2 (5 bases). This CDR3 region has 15 residues. V shed 3 bases and J shed 0 bases, with 13 bases lying between them. Germline lookup yields CDR1 SGDLS and CDR2 YYNGEE. The CDR3 nucleotides are TGTGCCAGCAGCGCAGCGGCGGAGAGCTCCTACGAGCAGTACTTC. Protein: CASSAAAESSYEQYF.

The chain recombines TRBV6-6 with TRBJ1-5; D remains ambiguous. This CDR3 spans 14 amino acids. Per germline, CDR1 MNHNY and CDR2 SVGAGI (reference sequence). Trimming left V 0 bases short and J 7 bases short, with 10 bases between. The CDR3 loop is CASSYSDHGQPQHF. In nucleotides, the CDR3 is TGTGCCAGCAGTTACTCTGACCACGGGCAGCCCCAGCATTTT.

This clonotype has a handful of counts. This chain uses TRBV7-9 with TRBJ2-1; 7 nucleotides agree with TRBD1. The J segment lost 12 bases and the V segment lost 1 base, leaving 0 bases of the junction unmatched. Germline CDR1 and CDR2: SEHNR and FQNEAQ (reference sequence). CDR3 length equals 11 residues. The CDR3: CASSLGQGQFF. As DNA, the CDR3 is TGTGCCAGCAGCTTAGGACAGGGGCAGTTCTTC. Variable domain in full (rest from reference TRBV7-9 and TRBJ2-1): DTGVSQNPRHKITKRGQNVTFRCDPISEHNRLYWYRQTLGQGPEFLTYFQNEAQLEKSRLLSDRFSAERPKGSFSTLEIQRTEQGDSAMYLCASSLGQGQFFGPGTRLTVL.

This clonotype turned up a few times. The rearrangement uses TRBV12-3 or TRBV12-4 and TRBJ1-2; 7 bases match TRBD1. The CDR3 is 15 amino acids. J gave up 6 bases and V 5 bases, and 12 bases lay outside the gene matches. Written as DNA, the CDR3 is TGTGCCAGCAGTCCCGGGGGAGGGGGCTTTAATGGCTACACCTTC. It yields the protein CASSPGGGGFNGYTF.

This clonotype turned up a few times. V usage is TRBV5-5 and J usage is TRBJ1-2; D gene uncertain. The V end was cut by 4 bases, the J end by 0 bases, with 13 bases between. The germline gives CDR1 SGHKS, CDR2 YYEKEE (reference sequence). This CDR3 is 15 amino acids long. CDR3 residues: CASSPWTGANYGYTF. The CDR3, as DNA: TGTGCCAGCAGCCCGTGGACTGGAGCTAACTATGGCTACACCTTC.

In this sample, this clonotype turned up a few times. J is TRBJ1-1 and V is TRBV29-1; 8 positions agree with TRBD1. The germline V gene encodes CDR1 SQVTM and CDR2 ANQGSEA. This CDR3 has 12 amino acids. The V and J ends lost 6 bases and 4 bases, in that order; junction bases with no gene match: 4. The CDR3 loop is CSVRQGSTEAFF. The CDR3 nucleotides are TGCAGCGTCAGACAGGGGAGCACTGAAGCTTTCTTT.